This TCR beta chain was found in a study of OX40 agonist ivuxolimab in advanced cancers. Notes on the research overall: Ivuxolimab, which targeted the costimulatory receptor OX40 (CD134), was an agonistic, fully human IgG2 monoclonal antibody. Intravenous ivuxolimab was administered to patients every 2 weeks at six dose levels: 0.01, 0.1, 0.3, 1.5, 3 and 10 mg/kg. Among the 50 to 55 dose-escalation patients, about 19 had hepatocellular carcinoma, roughly 15 melanoma, 9 renal cell carcinoma and 9 head and neck cancer. In the dose-escalation cohort, roughly 80% of patients were male, and the mean age was approximately 64 years, with a range of about 23 to 80. Patients were allowed to have had prior anti-PD-1, anti-PD-L1 or anti-CTLA-4 therapy, and approximately 40% of the dose-escalation patients had previously received checkpoint inhibitors. Partial responses were achieved by three dose-escalation patients, of whom one had hepatocellular carcinoma and two had cutaneous melanoma. Peripheral TCRbeta sequencing aimed to test whether ivuxolimab altered TCR sequence diversity and caused clonal T-cell expansion. The paper describes the monotherapy dose-escalation part (N ≈ 52 patients) of the phase I trial of ivuxolimab.

Study-level results and caveats: Low levels of normalized T-cell clonal expansion were also seen in some patients who did not respond. On average, CD8+ T cells showed more expanded clones than CD4+ T cells after ivuxolimab. The antigen specificity of the peripheral T cells that underwent clonal expansion was not determined. In the 0.1-3.0 mg/kg groups, partial responders had among the lowest normalized peripheral clonal expansion, particularly in CD8+ T cells. Clonal expansion of both CD4+ and CD8+ blood T cells was observed from baseline to week 6 at doses 0.1 to 3.0 mg/kg.

The germline V gene sets CDR1 to ENHRY and CDR2 to SYGVKD. The germline V end is reduced by 3 bases and the J end by 6 bases; junction bases left unmatched: 10. The CDR3 measures 16 amino acids from cysteine to phenylalanine. The read is trimmed to its CDR3 DNA, 48 bases read in frame from base 1. Patients with autoimmune disease history or receiving systemic immunosuppression were excluded from the trial. Peripheral blood for TCR sequencing was collected from all dose cohorts at baseline, on cycle 4 day 1, and on cycle 7 day 1. Samples came from an open-label, multicenter, first-in-human phase I dose-escalation trial of ivuxolimab. Adults with locally advanced or metastatic melanoma, renal cell carcinoma, hepatocellular carcinoma or head and neck squamous cell carcinoma were enrolled in the trial. Before TCR sequencing, CD4+ T cells and CD8+ T cells from peripheral blood were sorted into separate populations.

Genomic DNA was extracted from sorted cells for sequencing of the TCRbeta CDR3 region. The immunoSEQ Assay was used to sequence the TCRbeta CDR3 regions. TCRdb provides this immuneACCESS table in a form limited to in-frame rearrangements. Some clones are lacking; in checked studies, under half of them reflect an unresolved V gene, and why the rest are absent is not known. This sample is represented by some 62,000 clones; roughly 80% of them were singletons. The ten largest clones take up around 3.4% of the sample. Turning to this clone: The clone's antigen remains unknown. The sample holds no much larger clone one base away, and base qualities are not on file.

This chain joins TRBV10-3 to TRBJ2-2; 7 of the junction bases match TRBD2. Sequenced material: CD4+ or CD8+ T cells sorted from blood, taken in a trial of the OX40 agonist ivuxolimab. The receptor was isolated from an adult with an advanced solid tumor such as melanoma, head and neck, liver or kidney cancer. The DNA sequence is given as TGTGCCATCAGTGACTCGCGGGAGAGGTTTGCCGGGGAGCTGTTTTTT. The resulting protein is CAISDSRERFAGELFF.